This T cell receptor (beta chain) was identified during a study of T-cell reconstitution after alpha-beta-depleted transplantation in children. The TCRbeta library was prepared with unique molecular identifiers. TCRdb used MiXCR to reprocess the PCR reads, holding one entry per CDR3 protein. The sample contains a few hundred thousand distinct CDR3 sequences, 27% of which appear only once. On this clonotype itself: What it binds is not known.

The study's findings and limits: At one year after transplant, newly produced T cells mostly accounted for T-cell counts and diversity. After transplant, at about two months, alpha-beta T cells were reportedly derived from several hundred expanded graft clones. Diversity of TCRbeta at day 60 was high in some patients, arising from surviving recipient T cells and thymic progenitors.

V dropped 6 bases and J dropped 3; count of bases not matched to a gene: 7. Germline V gene data show CDR1 as ENHRY and CDR2 as SYGVKD. CDR3 size: 14 residues. This TCR derives from a boy younger than two with Wiskott-Aldrich syndrome, due to receive a stem cell transplant. The chain combines TRBV10-3 with TRBJ2-7; 8 nucleotides align to TRBD2. The material sequenced was PBMCs, taken before TCRalphabeta/CD19-depleted stem cell transplant. CDR3 in amino acids: CAISPGTSRYEQYF. CDR3 nucleotide sequence: TGTGCCATCAGCCCCGGGACTAGTCGCTACGAGCAGTACTTC.